The rows below give T cell receptor beta chains drawn from one sample of a study of response to subunit inactivated influenza vaccine. MiXCR, run by TCRdb on the RT-PCR reads, gives a single entry per CDR3 protein. The sample contains about 800,000 distinct CDR3 sequences, 21% of which appear only once. The source material was PBMCs from blood, sampled 4 to 6 days after vaccination. Every receptor here comes from a man aged 50 or older who received an inactivated influenza vaccine. Both conserved end residues are part of each CDR3. The D gene is left open where the match is weak. Not every row has a clone size; where given, it reads once, few, many or a size class.

CDR3 protein | CDR3 DNA | J gene | D gene | clone size | V gene
CASSLSSGRPKSSYEQYF | TGTGCCAGCAGCTTATCTAGCGGGAGGCCCAAGAGCTCCTACGAGCAGTACTTC | TRBJ2-7 | TRBD2 | few | TRBV11-2
CASSADRNSYEQYF | TGTGCCAGCAGCGCCGACAGGAACTCCTACGAGCAGTACTTC | TRBJ2-7 | - | - | TRBV7-9
CATSGLRDTNTGELFF | TGTGCCACCAGTGGGTTACGGGATACGAACACCGGGGAGCTGTTTTTT | TRBJ2-2 | - | - | TRBV24-1
CSASGTSGVYTGELFF | TGCAGCGCCTCCGGGACTAGCGGGGTATACACCGGGGAGCTGTTTTTT | TRBJ2-2 | TRBD2 | - | TRBV29-1
CASSDILAKNIQYF | TGTGCCAGCAGCGACATCTTAGCCAAAAACATTCAGTACTTC | TRBJ2-4 | - | - | TRBV6-2/TRBV6-3
CASSSPTSGGAVETQYF | TGTGCCAGCAGCTCCCCGACTAGCGGGGGGGCAGTGGAGACCCAGTACTTC | TRBJ2-5 | TRBD2 | few | TRBV4-2
CASSPEPTDEQYF | TGTGCCAGCAGCCCCGAGCCGACGGACGAGCAGTACTTC | TRBJ2-7 | - | - | TRBV3-1
CASSSRGENYGYTF | TGTGCCAGCAGTTCCAGGGGGGAAAACTATGGCTACACCTTC | TRBJ1-2 | TRBD1 | - | TRBV12-3/TRBV12-4
CSASANTGELFF | TGCAGTGCTAGCGCGAACACCGGGGAGCTGTTTTTT | TRBJ2-2 | - | - | TRBV20-1
CATSRSPLFGLAGVSYNEQFF | TGTGCCACCAGCAGATCCCCACTATTCGGACTAGCGGGGGTCTCCTACAATGAGCAGTTCTTC | TRBJ2-1 | TRBD2 | many | TRBV15
CATSRDLAGGADTQYF | TGTGCCACCAGCAGAGATCTAGCGGGGGGTGCAGATACGCAGTATTTT | TRBJ2-3 | TRBD2 | many | TRBV15
CASSPVRGSTEAFF | TGTGCCAGCAGTCCCGTCAGGGGATCCACTGAAGCTTTCTTT | TRBJ1-1 | - | - | TRBV6-2/TRBV6-3
CASPPGTESNEQFF | TGTGCCAGCCCACCCGGGACAGAGTCCAATGAGCAGTTCTTC | TRBJ2-1 | TRBD1 | few | TRBV2
CASSLTRVDQPQHF | TGTGCCAGCAGTTTAACCAGGGTCGACCAGCCCCAGCATTTT | TRBJ1-5 | - | many | TRBV12-3/TRBV12-4
CASSPTGTSGANEQFF | TGTGCCAGCAGCCCAACCGGGACTAGCGGGGCTAATGAGCAGTTCTTC | TRBJ2-1 | TRBD2 | many | TRBV9
CSARSGVYTDTKYF | TGCAGTGCTAGATCCGGGGTCTACACAGATACGAAGTATTTT | TRBJ2-3 | - | - | TRBV20-1
CSAQGLPGSETQYF | TGCAGTGCACAGGGACTCCCCGGGTCAGAGACCCAGTACTTC | TRBJ2-5 | - | few | TRBV20-1
CSADKSSYNEQFF | TGCAGTGCCGACAAGAGCTCCTACAATGAGCAGTTCTTC | TRBJ2-1 | - | - | TRBV20-1
CASSYGGSKPQHF | TGTGCCAGCAGTTATGGCGGAAGTAAGCCCCAGCATTTT | TRBJ1-5 | - | - | TRBV6-2/TRBV6-3
CASSPTPGRNTGELFF | TGTGCCAGCAGCCCCACACCCGGGCGAAACACCGGGGAGCTGTTTTTT | TRBJ2-2 | - | once | TRBV7-9
CASSYRANNEQFF | TGTGCCAGCAGTTACCGGGCAAACAATGAGCAGTTCTTC | TRBJ2-1 | - | many | TRBV6-5
CASSQAGAGETQYF | TGTGCCAGCAGCCAAGCGGGGGCAGGCGAGACCCAGTACTTC | TRBJ2-5 | - | many | TRBV3-1
CASSQEGTDQETQYF | TGTGCCAGCAGCCAAGAGGGGACAGATCAAGAGACCCAGTACTTC | TRBJ2-5 | TRBD1 | many | TRBV4-2
CASSLRPGLAGGRSNEQFF | TGTGCCAGTAGTCTCCGACCGGGACTAGCGGGCGGCAGGTCGAATGAGCAGTTCTTC | TRBJ2-1 | TRBD2 | - | TRBV19
CSAPSGGYAGELFF | TGCAGTGCTCCCTCGGGGGGCTATGCCGGGGAGCTGTTTTTT | TRBJ2-2 | - | - | TRBV20-1
CASSRGLYRNTIYF | TGTGCCAGCAGCCGGGGCCTCTATCGGAACACCATATATTTT | TRBJ1-3 | - | - | TRBV12-3/TRBV12-4
CASFRDRGTEAFF | TGCGCCAGCTTCCGGGACAGGGGCACTGAAGCTTTCTTT | TRBJ1-1 | TRBD1 | - | TRBV5-1
CASSQPSARVGNEQFF | TGCGCCAGCAGCCAACCCAGTGCCAGGGTGGGGAATGAGCAGTTCTTC | TRBJ2-1 | - | - | TRBV5-1
CAIQRDLSTDTQYF | TGTGCCATACAGAGGGACCTTTCCACAGATACGCAGTATTTT | TRBJ2-3 | - | - | TRBV10-3
CATSGKGANYGYTF | TGTGCCACCAGTGGAAAAGGAGCTAACTATGGCTACACCTTC | TRBJ1-2 | - | - | TRBV24-1
CAISGADNNEQFF | TGTGCCATCAGCGGGGCCGATAACAATGAGCAGTTCTTC | TRBJ2-1 | - | few | TRBV10-3
CSAKSRTGGTTEAFF | TGCAGTGCTAAAAGCAGGACAGGTGGGACCACTGAAGCTTTCTTT | TRBJ1-1 | TRBD1 | few | TRBV20-1
CASSPPTNEQYF | TGTGCCAGCAGCCCACCCACCAACGAGCAGTACTTC | TRBJ2-7 | - | few | TRBV7-6
CASSQMGFGSEQYF | TGTGCCAGCAGCCAAATGGGTTTTGGCTCCGAGCAGTACTTC | TRBJ2-7 | - | - | TRBV3-1
CASSLTARLLQETQYF | TGTGCCAGCAGTCTGACGGCGAGGCTACTCCAAGAGACCCAGTACTTC | TRBJ2-5 | - | few | TRBV12-3/TRBV12-4
CSVEDRAGFSSYEQYF | TGCAGCGTTGAAGACCGTGCGGGGTTCAGCTCCTACGAGCAGTACTTC | TRBJ2-7 | - | - | TRBV29-1